The 13 T cell receptor beta chains listed next were all sequenced from one sample in a study of cytomegalovirus exposure and HLA in healthy donors. PCR used 60 Vbeta primers and 13 Jbeta primers. Some clones are missing from TCRdb's copy, which holds only in-frame ones; the method was immunoSEQ multiplex PCR. Of roughly 180,000 clones in the sample, about 68% were seen once. Sequencing used PBMCs. The origin of the receptors is a female donor in good health and CMV-seronegative.

The chain couples TRBV25-1 to TRBJ2-7; D possibly corresponds to TRBD2 (5 bases). Germline-derived CDR1 and CDR2 are MGHDK and SYGVNS. CDR3 size: 14 residues. Trimming removed 1 base at V and 0 bases at J, with 7 bases between. The DNA for the CDR3 is TGTGCCAGCAGTGAATCCGGGAACTCCTACGAGCAGTACTTC. This encodes CASSESGNSYEQYF.

This clone was counted only a few times. CDR3 sequence reads: CASSRDRGGGNTIYF. The DNA of the CDR3 is TGTGCCAGCAGCCGGGACAGGGGTGGTGGAAACACCATATATTTT. J is TRBJ1-3 and V is TRBV6-1; 10 positions match TRBD1. The CDR3 has 15 residues. Losses at the gene ends were 6 bases for V and 3 bases for J; bases not matched to a gene: 5. Germline V gene lookup returns CDR1 MNHNS and CDR2 SASEGT.

Of note for this clone: The junction and the germline gene differ at one end; a read error may be behind it. The J gene is TRBJ2-1, the V gene TRBV11-2; D is uncertain. CDR3 length: 14 amino acids. CDR1 and CDR2 from the germline V gene are SGHAT and FQNNGV. The CDR3 reads CASSLDLAVSEQFF. CDR3 bases: TGCGCCAGCAGCTTAGATTTGGCGGTTAGTGAGCAGTTCTTC.

The chain uses TRBV5-1 and TRBJ1-1, with a weak D call TRBD1 (5 bases). V gave up 4 bases and J gave up 0 bases, with 16 bases separating them. The CDR3 runs 16 residues. Germline CDR1 reads SGHRS; CDR2 reads YFSETQ. The CDR3 reads CASSPGTGGMNTEAFF. CDR3 DNA sequence: TGCGCCAGCAGCCCCGGGACGGGAGGCATGAACACTGAAGCTTTCTTT.

This clone showed up just a few times. This chain uses TRBV9 with TRBJ1-1; D unresolved. With 2 bases removed from V and 1 base from J, the gap between germline ends came to 6 bases. From germline, CDR1 is SGDLS and CDR2 YYNGEE. The CDR3 is 13 residues long. The chain's CDR3 is CASSVSPNTEAFF. Here the CDR3 DNA reads TGTGCCAGCAGCGTCTCCCCGAACACTGAAGCTTTCTTT.

The chain employs TRBV2 and TRBJ2-1, with D possibly TRBD1 on 5 matching bases. V lost 1 base to trimming and J lost 14 bases, with 12 bases between them. The CDR3 is 12 residues long. Germline values: CDR1 SNHLY, CDR2 FYNNEI. CDR3 protein: CASSEGGRVKFF. CDR3 DNA: TGTGCCAGCAGTGAAGGCGGCAGGGTGAAGTTCTTC.

The rearrangement joins TRBV5-4 to TRBJ1-2; 7 bases line up with TRBD1. V trimming: 4 bases; J trimming: 8 bases; junction bases outside the gene matches: 5. Germline CDR1 is SGHNT and CDR2 is YYREEE (reference sequence). This CDR3 contains 12 residues. The DNA of the CDR3 is TGTGCCAGCAGCCGACAGGGAGAAGGCTACACCTTC. Amino acids: CASSRQGEGYTF.

The CDR3 coding sequence is TGTGCCAGCAGCTCCAGACTAGCGGGAGTTTACGAGCAGTACTTC. It yields the protein CASSSRLAGVYEQYF. This sequence joins TRBV13 and TRBJ2-7, with 12 bases identical to TRBD2. CDR3 length: 15 amino acids. Germline CDR1 is PRHDT and CDR2 is FYEKMQ (reference sequence). With 4 bases clipped from V and 4 bases from J, the junction kept 5 bases outside the gene matches.

The gene calls are TRBV7-2 and TRBJ2-7; 10 nucleotides line up with TRBD2. This CDR3 is built from 15 residues. Germline CDR1 SGHTA, CDR2 FQGNSA. The trim removed 4 bases at V and 0 bases at J, leaving 3 bases unmatched. CDR3 sequence reads: CASSSSGGASYEQYF. In nucleotides, the CDR3 is TGTGCCAGCAGCTCCAGCGGGGGGGCCTCCTACGAGCAGTACTTC.

This chain links TRBV7-2 with TRBJ2-5; D not resolved. V was trimmed by 2 bases and J by 3 bases, leaving 10 bases between them. CDR3 length: 14 amino acids. CDR1 is SGHTA and CDR2 is FQGNSA in the germline V gene. The CDR3 sequence: CASSLRSSKETQYF. The CDR3 nucleotides read TGTGCCAGCAGCTTAAGGTCTAGTAAAGAGACCCAGTACTTC.

The chain uses TRBV19 and TRBJ2-3; 7 bases fit TRBD2. This CDR3 is 14 amino acids long. Germline lookup yields CDR1 LNHDA and CDR2 SQIVND (reference sequence). V was pared by 7 bases and J by 1 base, with 5 bases of the junction left unmatched. The CDR3 loop reads CASTSGGGTDTQYF. CDR3 DNA: TGTGCCAGTACTAGCGGAGGGGGCACAGATACGCAGTATTTT.

This chain uses TRBV28 with TRBJ2-1, with TRBD2 matching over 9 bases. V shed 11 bases and J 5 bases; nucleotides not matched to a gene: 13. CDR1 is MDHEN and CDR2 is SYDVKM in the germline V gene. The CDR3 is 15 amino acids. The CDR3, as DNA: TGTGCCTCACGGGGTAGCGGGAGTAACAACAATGAGCAGTTCTTC. This sequence encodes CASRGSGSNNNEQFF.

This clone was detected a few times. The chain carries TRBV10-3 and TRBJ2-3, with TRBD2 as a possible D gene (7 bases). V was pared by 6 bases and J by 2 bases, with 9 bases between. CDR3 length: 13 amino acids. Germline assignment: CDR1 ENHRY and CDR2 SYGVKD. CDR3 nucleotide sequence: TGTGCCATCAGAGGGGGGGACACAGATACGCAGTATTTT. Encoded protein: CAIRGGDTDTQYF.